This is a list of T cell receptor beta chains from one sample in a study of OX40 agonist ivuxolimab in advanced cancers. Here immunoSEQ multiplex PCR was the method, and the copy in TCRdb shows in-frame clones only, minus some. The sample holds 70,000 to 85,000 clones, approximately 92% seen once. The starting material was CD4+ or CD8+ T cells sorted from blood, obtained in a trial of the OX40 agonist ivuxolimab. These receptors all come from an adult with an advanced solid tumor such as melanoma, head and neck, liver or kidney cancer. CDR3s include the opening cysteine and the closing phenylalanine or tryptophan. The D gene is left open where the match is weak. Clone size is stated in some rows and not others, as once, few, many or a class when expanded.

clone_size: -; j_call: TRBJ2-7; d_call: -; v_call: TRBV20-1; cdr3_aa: CSARGLGEQYF; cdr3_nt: TGCAGTGCTAGGGGGTTAGGCGAGCAGTACTTC
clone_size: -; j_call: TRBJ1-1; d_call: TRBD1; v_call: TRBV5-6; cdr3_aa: CASSRRGTGFMNTEAFF; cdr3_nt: TGTGCCAGCAGCCGCCGGGGGACAGGTTTCATGAACACTGAAGCTTTCTTT
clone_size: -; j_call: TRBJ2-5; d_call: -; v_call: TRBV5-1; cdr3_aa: CASSSPGVQETQYF; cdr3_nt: TGCGCCAGCAGCTCCCCAGGGGTGCAAGAGACCCAGTACTTC
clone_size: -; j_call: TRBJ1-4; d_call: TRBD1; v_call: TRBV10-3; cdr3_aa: CAIWGGQGHEKLFF; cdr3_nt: TGTGCCATCTGGGGAGGACAGGGTCATGAAAAACTGTTTTTT
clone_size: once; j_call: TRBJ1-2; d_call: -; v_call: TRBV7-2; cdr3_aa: CASSLVGPGGYTF; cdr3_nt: TGTGCCAGCAGCTTAGTAGGGCCGGGTGGCTACACCTTC
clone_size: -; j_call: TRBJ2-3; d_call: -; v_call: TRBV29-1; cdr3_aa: CSARRDLTDTQYF; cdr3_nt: TGCAGCGCACGACGGGACCTCACAGATACGCAGTATTTT
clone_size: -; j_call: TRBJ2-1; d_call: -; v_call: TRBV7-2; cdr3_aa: CASSLARGYNEQFF; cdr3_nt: TGTGCCAGCAGCTTGGCTAGGGGCTACAATGAGCAGTTCTTC
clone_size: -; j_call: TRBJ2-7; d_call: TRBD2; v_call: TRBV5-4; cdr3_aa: CASSSAAGASYEQYF; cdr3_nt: TGTGCCAGCAGTTCGGCAGCGGGAGCCTCCTACGAGCAGTACTTC
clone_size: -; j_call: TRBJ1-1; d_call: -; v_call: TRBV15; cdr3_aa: CATSRDQGQAFF; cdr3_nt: TGTGCCACCAGCAGAGATCAGGGACAAGCTTTCTTT
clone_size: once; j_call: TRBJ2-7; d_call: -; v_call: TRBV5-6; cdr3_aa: CASRIRSGVYEQYF; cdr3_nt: TGTGCCAGCCGAATTAGGAGCGGCGTCTACGAGCAGTACTTC
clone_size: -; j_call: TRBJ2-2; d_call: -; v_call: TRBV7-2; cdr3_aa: CASSLGRATGELFF; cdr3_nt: TGTGCCAGCAGCTTAGGCAGGGCCACCGGGGAGCTGTTTTTT
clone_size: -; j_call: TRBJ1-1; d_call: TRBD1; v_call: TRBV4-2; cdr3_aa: CASSQSGGQGANTEAFF; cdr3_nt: TGTGCCAGCAGCCAATCGGGGGGGCAGGGGGCGAACACTGAAGCTTTCTTT
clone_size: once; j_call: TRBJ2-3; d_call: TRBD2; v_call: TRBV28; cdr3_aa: CASSFFSGRANGYTQYF; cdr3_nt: TGTGCCAGCAGTTTTTTTAGCGGGAGGGCGAATGGATATACGCAGTATTTT
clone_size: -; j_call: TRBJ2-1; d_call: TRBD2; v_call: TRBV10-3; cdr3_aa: CAISGERESHEQFF; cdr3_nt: TGTGCCATCAGTGGGGAGCGGGAGAGTCATGAGCAGTTCTTC
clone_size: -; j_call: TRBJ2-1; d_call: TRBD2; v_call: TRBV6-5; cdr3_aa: CASSSPGLANNEQFF; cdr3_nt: TGTGCCAGCAGTAGCCCGGGACTAGCGAACAATGAGCAGTTCTTC
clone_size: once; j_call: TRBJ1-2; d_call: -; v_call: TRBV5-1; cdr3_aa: CASSPGQGFYGYTF; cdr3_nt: TGCGCCAGCAGCCCTGGTCAGGGATTCTATGGCTACACCTTC
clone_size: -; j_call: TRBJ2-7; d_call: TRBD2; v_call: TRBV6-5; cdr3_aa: CASSYQLRLAGVVQYF; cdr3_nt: TGTGCCAGCAGTTACCAACTGAGACTAGCGGGAGTGGTACAGTACTTC
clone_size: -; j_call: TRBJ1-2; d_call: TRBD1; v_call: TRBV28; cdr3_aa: CASSPPGQGGYGYTF; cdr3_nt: TGTGCCAGCAGCCCCCCCGGACAGGGGGGCTATGGCTACACCTTC
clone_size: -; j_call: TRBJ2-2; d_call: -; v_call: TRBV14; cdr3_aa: CASSQVTGNTGELFF; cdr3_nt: TGTGCCAGCAGCCAAGTGACAGGGAACACCGGGGAGCTGTTTTTT
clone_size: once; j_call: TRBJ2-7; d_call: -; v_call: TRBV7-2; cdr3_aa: CASTIRASSRYEQYF; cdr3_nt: TGTGCCAGCACCATAAGGGCGTCTAGCCGCTACGAGCAGTACTTC
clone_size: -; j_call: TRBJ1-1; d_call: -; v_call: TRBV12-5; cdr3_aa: CASAARGADTEAFF; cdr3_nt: TGTGCTAGTGCCGCCCGGGGGGCGGACACTGAAGCTTTCTTT
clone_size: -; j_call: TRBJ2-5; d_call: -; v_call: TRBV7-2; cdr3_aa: CASSYPSSRATQYF; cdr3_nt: TGTGCCAGCAGCTACCCCTCCAGCCGGGCGACCCAGTACTTC
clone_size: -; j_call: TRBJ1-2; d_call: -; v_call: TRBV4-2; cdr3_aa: CASSQAYVTAQVVSNYGYTF; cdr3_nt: TGTGCCAGCAGCCAAGCGTATGTTACAGCTCAGGTGGTTTCTAACTATGGCTACACCTTC
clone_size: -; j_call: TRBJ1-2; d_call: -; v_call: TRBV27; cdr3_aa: CASSSIRENYGYTF; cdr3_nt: TGTGCCAGCAGTTCAATCAGGGAAAACTATGGCTACACCTTC
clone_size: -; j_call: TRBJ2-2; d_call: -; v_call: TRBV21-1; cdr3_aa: CASSKGPTPGRSNTGELFF; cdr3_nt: TGTGCCAGCAGCAAAGGACCGACTCCAGGGAGATCGAACACCGGGGAGCTGTTTTTT
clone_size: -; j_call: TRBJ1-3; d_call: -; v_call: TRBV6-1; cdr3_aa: CASSQGFGVAGNTIYF; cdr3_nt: TGTGCCAGCAGTCAAGGATTCGGGGTGGCTGGAAACACCATATATTTT
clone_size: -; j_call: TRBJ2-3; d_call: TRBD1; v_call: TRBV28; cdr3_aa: CASSTPGGRTDTQYF; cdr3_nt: TGTGCCAGCAGTACCCCAGGGGGCCGGACAGATACGCAGTATTTT
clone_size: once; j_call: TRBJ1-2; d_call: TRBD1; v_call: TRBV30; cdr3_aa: CAWSTGQGAGGYTF; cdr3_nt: TGTGCCTGGAGTACGGGACAGGGGGCGGGAGGCTACACCTTC
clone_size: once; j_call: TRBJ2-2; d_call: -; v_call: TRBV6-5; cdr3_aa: CASRLQAPGTGELFF; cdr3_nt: TGTGCCAGCAGGTTACAGGCTCCGGGGACCGGGGAGCTGTTTTTT
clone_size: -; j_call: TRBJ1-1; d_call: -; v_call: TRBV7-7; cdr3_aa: CASSIQENTEAFF; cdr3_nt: TGTGCTAGCAGCATACAGGAAAACACTGAAGCTTTCTTT
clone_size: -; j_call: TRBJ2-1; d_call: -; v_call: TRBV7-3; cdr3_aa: CASSLGLNVEQFF; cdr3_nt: TGTGCCAGCAGCTTAGGCCTTAACGTGGAGCAGTTCTTC